The 10 T cell receptor beta chains below come from one sample, sequenced in a study of OX40 agonist ivuxolimab in advanced cancers. Generated by immunoSEQ multiplex PCR, the TCRdb table keeps only in-frame clones and is missing some. The sample holds approximately 45,000 clones, about 95% seen once. Sequenced material: CD4+ or CD8+ T cells sorted from blood, taken in a trial of the OX40 agonist ivuxolimab. The receptor set was obtained from an adult with an advanced solid tumor such as melanoma, head and neck, liver or kidney cancer.

The V call is TRBV27, the J call TRBJ2-7; D might be TRBD1 (6 bases). CDR3 size: 14 residues. V lost 5 bases and J 0 bases, leaving 11 bases between the germline ends. CDR1 MNHEY and CDR2 SMNVEV come from the germline V gene (reference sequence). CDR3 bases: TGTGCCAGCAGTGAAGACAGGTTCTCCTACGAGCAGTACTTC. Protein product: CASSEDRFSYEQYF.

The chain recombines TRBV30 with TRBJ2-5; D perhaps matches TRBD2 (7 bases). V was trimmed by 1 base and J by 4 bases, leaving 10 bases between them. The CDR3 runs 13 residues. CDR1 and CDR2 from the germline V gene are GTSNPN and SVGIG (reference sequence). The CDR3 DNA reads as TGTGCCTGGAGTGGGAGGGGGGGAGAGACCCAGTACTTC. As protein: CAWSGRGGETQYF.

CDR3 region: CASSLQFLAGGPDTQYF. The CDR3 region has the DNA TGTGCCAGCAGTTTACAGTTTCTAGCGGGAGGGCCAGATACGCAGTATTTT. The V gene is TRBV27, the J gene TRBJ2-3; TRBD2 matches at 12 bases. The CDR3 is made up of 17 amino acids. Germline CDR1 and CDR2: MNHEY and SMNVEV (reference sequence). The V gene end was trimmed by 2 bases and the J gene end by 4 bases; junction bases not matched to a gene: 7.

The chain is built from TRBV7-8 and TRBJ2-7, with 8 bases aligning to TRBD1. The CDR3 length is 15 residues. The V gene's germline CDR1 is SGHVS and CDR2 FQNEAQ. Germline trimming cut 1 base from V and 6 bases from J; bases unmatched to any gene: 8. The CDR3 protein is CASSLGVSGGSEQYF. The CDR3 DNA follows: TGTGCCAGCAGCTTAGGGGTTTCAGGGGGCAGCGAGCAGTACTTC.

The chain carries TRBV6-1 and TRBJ2-2; D remains unclear. Per the germline V gene, CDR1 is MNHNS and CDR2 is SASEGT. The CDR3 contains 14 residues. The V end lost 4 bases, the J end lost 2 bases, and 8 bases lay between the germline ends. CDR3 sequence: CASSGRRNTGELFF. The CDR3 nucleotides are TGTGCCAGCAGTGGCCGACGCAACACCGGGGAGCTGTTTTTT.

This chain uses TRBV29-1 with TRBJ2-2; 8 bases align to TRBD1. This CDR3 is 16 amino acids long. Germline assignment: CDR1 SQVTM and CDR2 ANQGSEA. After removal of 1 base from V and 5 bases from J, the junction contained 9 bases not matched to a gene. CDR3 nucleotide sequence: TGCAGCGTTGAAGCGGGGCAGGGGGCTAGGACCGGGGAGCTGTTTTTT. Amino acid sequence: CSVEAGQGARTGELFF.

V is TRBV30 and J is TRBJ1-2, with D hard to call. The V gene lost 0 bases and the J gene lost 5 bases, with 13 bases spanning the gap. The germline V gene has CDR1 GTSNPN and CDR2 SVGIG (reference sequence). The CDR3 contains 14 residues. CDR3 in DNA: TGTGCCTGGAGTGTAAATGACGGGCGGTATGGCTACACCTTC. It specifies CAWSVNDGRYGYTF.

The chain links TRBV10-3 to TRBJ2-2, with D possibly being TRBD2 (6 bases). Between the trimmed V and J ends, which lost 7 bases and 1 base, there was a span of 10 bases. The CDR3 covers 14 residues. Per the germline V gene, CDR1 is ENHRY and CDR2 is SYGVKD. CDR3 sequence: CAIKLAENTGELFF. The CDR3 region has the DNA TGTGCCATCAAATTAGCGGAGAACACCGGGGAGCTGTTTTTT.

The chain employs TRBV13 and TRBJ2-7; 12 bases match TRBD2. The junction had 3 bases not matched to a gene; V was cut back by 3 bases and J by 0 bases. CDR3 length: 16 amino acids. Germline V gene sequence: CDR1 PRHDT, CDR2 FYEKMQ (reference sequence). The CDR3 DNA sequence: TGTGCCAGCAGCTTTGGGGGACTAGCGGGCTCCTACGAGCAGTACTTC. Amino acids: CASSFGGLAGSYEQYF.

The chain uses TRBV7-9 and TRBJ2-5; TRBD1 agrees at 10 bases. V lost 4 bases, J lost 2 bases, and 4 bases stayed unmatched. The CDR3 loop spans 15 amino acids. Germline CDR1 is SEHNR and CDR2 is FQNEAQ (reference sequence). The CDR3 spells CASSSGQGRQETQYF. The CDR3 nucleotides read TGTGCCAGCAGCTCGGGACAGGGGAGACAAGAGACCCAGTACTTC.